Detailed here is one T cell receptor (beta chain). This sample is drawn from a study of blood T cell repertoires in COVID-19. The overall study: Some COVID-19 samples were acute and others convalescent; all came from the United States, Italy and Spain. T cells, B-cell-depleted T cells, or PBMCs provided the cDNA or gDNA that served as material.

V lost 3 bases and J 0 bases, leaving 7 bases between the germline ends. CDR3 length equals 14 residues. Per germline, CDR1 SGHDT and CDR2 YYEEEE. Per the study methods: Reference gene primer amplification gave estimated nucleated cell counts. Profiling relied on immunoSEQ multiplex PCR, and the TCRdb table lists in-frame clones only, not all of them. The V and J calls and clone size are taken from that table; D and trimming were inferred from the DNA. The sample has approximately 140,000 clones; approximately 88% are singletons. Specimen: PBMCs or T cells enriched from blood (not recorded which). The chain recombines TRBV5-6 with TRBJ2-1; D gene ambiguous. The source is a man aged 40-49 years with acute COVID-19. CDR3 DNA: TGTGCCAGCAGCTATCGGAGCTCCTACAATGAGCAGTTCTTC. This encodes CASSYRSSYNEQFF.